This T cell receptor (beta chain) was captured in a study of regulatory T cells in long-lasting Graves disease. V lost 4 bases to trimming and J lost 10 bases, with 11 bases between them. CDR1 and CDR2 from the germline V gene are SGHRS and YFSETQ. The CDR3 spans 11 residues. Time point in this sample: newly diagnosed GD, antithyroid drugs for less than 3 months. Researchers made the TCR library from RNA that was extracted from PBMCs. Combining iRepertoire HTBI primers with Arm-PCR of CDR3 regions, the authors built TCR beta libraries. TCRdb ran MiXCR on the multiplex PCR reads and lists one entry per CDR3 protein. In the table there are 550,000 to 600,000 distinct CDR3 sequences, about 15% of which are singletons. The same data also went into a second study, on T cells in Graves' hyperthyroidism and ophthalmopathy. This second report adds: Patients between 18 and 65 years old had hyperthyroidism, newly diagnosed and lasting under 2 months. TCR CDR3 regions were first amplified by RT-PCR with HTBI primers.

This chain connects TRBV5-1 to TRBJ2-5; weak D call: TRBD2 (6 bases). The origin of this receptor is a man between 18 and 35 years old with Graves disease. This material consisted of peripheral blood mononuclear cells (PBMCs), taken at new diagnosis, from a patient treated with antithyroid drugs. The CDR3 DNA reads TGCGCCAGCAGCGAAGGGCGGGGCCAGTACTTC. This encodes CASSEGRGQYF.